This entry is about one TCR beta chain. The data were obtained in a study of CD8 T cells in Susac syndrome. While CD8+ and CD4+ T cells were isolated negatively, TEMRA cells were enriched by FACS. RNA totalling roughly 0.5 to 1 ug underwent reverse transcription with random hexamers. TCR beta CDR3 was amplified by immunoSEQ multiplex PCR. This amplification extended across 54 Vbeta and 13 Jbeta segments. TCRdb called the immunoSEQ multiplex PCR reads again in MiXCR, with one record for every CDR3 protein. The sample lists around 180,000 distinct CDR3 sequences, roughly 92% seen once, with around 0.09% in the top ten. This CDR3 region has 11 residues. Looked up from germline, CDR1 is SEHNR and CDR2 is FQNEAQ (reference sequence). Trimming pared 7 bases from V and 7 bases from J, leaving 7 bases between.

J is TRBJ2-2 and V is TRBV7-9; the D is unclear. The TCR sequence derives from a human donor with multiple sclerosis. Sequences were obtained from CD4+ T cells from PBMCs. Here the CDR3 DNA reads TGTGCCAGCAAGTGGAGCGGGGAGCTGTTTTTT. It codes for CASKWSGELFF. Based on the CDR3 plus reference TRBV7-9 and TRBJ2-2, the full variable domain is DTGVSQNPRHKITKRGQNVTFRCDPISEHNRLYWYRQTLGQGPEFLTYFQNEAQLEKSRLLSDRFSAERPKGSFSTLEIQRTEQGDSAMYLCASKWSGELFFGEGSRLTVL.